The rows below give T cell receptor beta chains drawn from one sample of a study of graft-versus-host responses after intestinal transplantation. TCRdb's table, derived via immunoSEQ multiplex PCR, lists solely in-frame clones and lacks some. The data contain about 98,000 clones, around 86% of them seen just once; the ten biggest clones take up approximately 1.4%. Material: PBMCs, obtained 255 days after intestinal transplant. The source is a human patient who received an intestinal transplant, so some T cells may come from the graft donor. CDR3s include the opening cysteine and the closing phenylalanine or tryptophan. The D gene is left open where the match is weak. The size of a clone is reported for some rows only, either as once, few or many, or as a class for expanded clones.

CDR3aa	CDR3nt	v_gene	abundance	j_gene	d_gene
CASSQEKGRVNQPQHF	TGTGCCAGCAGCCAAGAGAAGGGACGGGTTAATCAGCCCCAGCATTTT	TRBV4-2	few	TRBJ1-5	NA
CASSYPGWGEQFF	TGTGCCAGCAGTTATCCGGGGTGGGGTGAGCAGTTCTTC	TRBV6-5	NA	TRBJ2-1	NA
CASEGTVSYNEQFF	TGTGCCAGCGAAGGGACGGTTTCCTACAATGAGCAGTTCTTC	TRBV7-9	once	TRBJ2-1	NA
CASSHLAGGLGYNEQFF	TGTGCCAGCAGCCATTTAGCGGGGGGTTTGGGGTACAATGAGCAGTTCTTC	TRBV27	NA	TRBJ2-1	TRBD2
CASSLDWGLVNEQFF	TGTGCCAGCAGCTTAGATTGGGGACTAGTCAATGAGCAGTTCTTC	TRBV7-2	NA	TRBJ2-1	TRBD2
CASARDSVSYEQYF	TGTGCCAGTGCCCGGGACAGTGTCTCCTACGAGCAGTACTTC	TRBV19	NA	TRBJ2-7	TRBD1
CASSPPGGPEFF	TGTGCCAGCAGCCCTCCTGGGGGGCCCGAGTTCTTC	TRBV7-3	once	TRBJ2-1	NA
CASSYVWSEPQHF	TGTGCCAGCAGTTACGTGTGGAGTGAGCCCCAGCATTTT	TRBV6-6	once	TRBJ1-5	NA
CASRTLAGAYEQYF	TGTGCCAGCAGGACACTAGCGGGAGCCTACGAGCAGTACTTC	TRBV28	NA	TRBJ2-7	TRBD2
CASSSKDTQYF	TGTGCCAGCAGCTCAAAAGATACGCAGTATTTT	TRBV7-9	NA	TRBJ2-3	NA
CASSDLAGSPLHF	TGTGCCAGCAGTGACTTGGCGGGGTCACCCCTCCACTTT	TRBV6-4	NA	TRBJ1-6	NA
CASSLDRRNTEAFF	TGCGCCAGCAGCTTGGATCGACGGAACACTGAAGCTTTCTTT	TRBV5-1	NA	TRBJ1-1	NA
CASSFVSGGLPGTQYF	TGTGCCAGTAGTTTTGTGAGCGGGGGCCTCCCGGGTACGCAGTATTTT	TRBV19	NA	TRBJ2-3	TRBD2
CASSPELAGGRETQYF	TGTGCCAGCAGCCCCGAACTAGCGGGGGGGAGGGAGACCCAGTACTTC	TRBV7-8	NA	TRBJ2-5	TRBD2
CASSPSGGTEAFF	TGTGCCAGCAGCCCTTCAGGGGGCACTGAAGCTTTCTTT	TRBV14	few	TRBJ1-1	TRBD1